This is a list of T cell receptor beta chains from one sample in a study of T cells expressing NK-cell markers. With the 5' RACE reads reprocessed, TCRdb shows one record per CDR3 protein and no DNA. The table gives 500,000 or so distinct CDR3 sequences; the top ten clones make up approximately 3.6% of it. Sequenced material: blood T cells: a sorted CD56 or NKG2C T cell subset, CD4+ or CD8+ T cells, or bulk PBMC T cells (not recorded which). The source of these receptors is a man in his late teens or twenties in good health. The CDR3 runs from the conserved cysteine through the conserved F or W.

v_gene: TRBV9
j_gene: TRBJ2-3
CDR3aa: CASSVGPPRDTQYF

v_gene: TRBV9
j_gene: TRBJ2-7
CDR3aa: CASSVGQAGYEQYF

v_gene: TRBV5-1
j_gene: TRBJ1-6
CDR3aa: CASSSLGDRNSPLHF

v_gene: TRBV6-5
j_gene: TRBJ1-2
CDR3aa: CASRLQGAYGYTF

v_gene: TRBV9
j_gene: TRBJ1-2
CDR3aa: CASSGQGATYGYTF

v_gene: TRBV5-1
j_gene: TRBJ1-1
CDR3aa: CASSYGTGGVEAFF

v_gene: TRBV12-3/TRBV12-4
j_gene: TRBJ2-1
CDR3aa: CASSLSDSYNEQFF

v_gene: TRBV7-6
j_gene: TRBJ2-6
CDR3aa: CASSFAGGTISGANVLTF

v_gene: TRBV29-1
j_gene: TRBJ2-7
CDR3aa: CSVERTSGTYEQYF

v_gene: TRBV29-1
j_gene: TRBJ1-2
CDR3aa: CSVTAGLVYGYTF

v_gene: TRBV6-5
j_gene: TRBJ2-1
CDR3aa: CASGLAATGEQFF

v_gene: TRBV12-3/TRBV12-4
j_gene: TRBJ2-3
CDR3aa: CASSPGGGRRTDTQYF

v_gene: TRBV24-1
j_gene: TRBJ2-7
CDR3aa: CATSDLMDEQYF

v_gene: TRBV20-1
j_gene: TRBJ2-7
CDR3aa: CSAWDQVGEQYF

v_gene: TRBV12-3/TRBV12-4
j_gene: TRBJ1-1
CDR3aa: CASTLISGANEAFF

v_gene: TRBV11-2
j_gene: TRBJ2-1
CDR3aa: CASRAWAGGIDEQFF

v_gene: TRBV20-1
j_gene: TRBJ2-1
CDR3aa: CSARPAGVFLGEQFF

v_gene: TRBV7-3
j_gene: TRBJ2-1
CDR3aa: CASSPRPDEQFF

v_gene: TRBV29-1
j_gene: TRBJ1-3
CDR3aa: CSASKGNTIYF

v_gene: TRBV7-7
j_gene: TRBJ2-1
CDR3aa: CASSPKGLAGGPYNEQFF

v_gene: TRBV20-1
j_gene: TRBJ1-4
CDR3aa: CSAGAPANEKLFF

v_gene: TRBV15
j_gene: TRBJ2-3
CDR3aa: CATSRDRGTDTQYF

v_gene: TRBV6-1
j_gene: TRBJ2-1
CDR3aa: CAITGTSRGNEQFF

v_gene: TRBV4-2
j_gene: TRBJ2-3
CDR3aa: CASRDQGIADTQYF

v_gene: TRBV15
j_gene: TRBJ2-3
CDR3aa: CATSRDGTSGRGTDTQYF

v_gene: TRBV9
j_gene: TRBJ2-1
CDR3aa: CASSALGEYISEQFF

v_gene: TRBV29-1
j_gene: TRBJ2-3
CDR3aa: CSERAHSTDTQYF

v_gene: TRBV11-1
j_gene: TRBJ1-1
CDR3aa: CASSRGQGPTEAFF

v_gene: TRBV29-1
j_gene: TRBJ2-2
CDR3aa: CSPEGLNTGELFF

v_gene: TRBV4-2
j_gene: TRBJ1-4
CDR3aa: CASSQPQGAANEKLFF

v_gene: TRBV9
j_gene: TRBJ2-5
CDR3aa: CASSVDGRGETQYF

v_gene: TRBV11-2
j_gene: TRBJ2-1
CDR3aa: CASSPQQVGRINEQFF

v_gene: TRBV24-1
j_gene: TRBJ2-3
CDR3aa: CATSREQAGAKDTQYF

v_gene: TRBV28
j_gene: TRBJ2-1
CDR3aa: CASRQRTSGRTNEQFF

v_gene: TRBV9
j_gene: TRBJ2-3
CDR3aa: CASSVAGLVRTDTQYF

v_gene: TRBV12-3/TRBV12-4
j_gene: TRBJ2-2
CDR3aa: CASGSGRENTGELFF

v_gene: TRBV4-1
j_gene: TRBJ2-1
CDR3aa: CASSQSGGGSNEQFF

v_gene: TRBV12-3/TRBV12-4
j_gene: TRBJ2-1
CDR3aa: CASRSLGNEQFF

v_gene: TRBV5-1
j_gene: TRBJ2-4
CDR3aa: CASSTGQGGDIQYF

v_gene: TRBV11-3
j_gene: TRBJ2-2
CDR3aa: CASSRRLANTGELFF

v_gene: TRBV3-1
j_gene: TRBJ2-1
CDR3aa: CASSQSGTRSRGEQFF

v_gene: TRBV20-1
j_gene: TRBJ1-2
CDR3aa: CSASTANYGYTF

v_gene: TRBV5-1
j_gene: TRBJ2-5
CDR3aa: CASSRTGKFQETQYF

v_gene: TRBV6-5
j_gene: TRBJ1-1
CDR3aa: CASSYGVPGTEAFF

v_gene: TRBV20-1
j_gene: TRBJ2-1
CDR3aa: CSASRGSDRGLYEQFF

v_gene: TRBV25-1
j_gene: TRBJ2-5
CDR3aa: CASSEFGDTQETQYF